This TCR beta chain was sequenced in a study of T cells in Graves' hyperthyroidism and ophthalmopathy. Overall study: The initial diagnosis was the point when peripheral blood was collected, ahead of any treatment.

CDR3 length: 12 amino acids. Germline loops: CDR1 SEHNR, CDR2 FQNEAQ (reference sequence). Trimming took 6 bases from V and 4 from J, leaving 9 bases between them. TCR beta CDR3 regions were amplified from RNA transcripts. An initial round of RT-PCR targeting the TCR CDR3 relied on the HTBI primer set. One entry per CDR3 protein, called by TCRdb with MiXCR from the multiplex PCR reads. The data hold about 620,000 distinct CDR3 sequences, with 15% to 20% observed a single time. The chain joins TRBV7-9 to TRBJ1-2, with unresolved D. This TCR was sampled from a woman aged 25-40 years with Graves' hyperthyroidism. The source material was blood. CDR3 DNA: TGTGCCAGCAGATCTGAACTCTATGGCTACACCTTC. It specifies CASRSELYGYTF. The entire variable domain, with the rest obtained from reference TRBV7-9 and TRBJ1-2, is as follows: DTGVSQNPRHKITKRGQNVTFRCDPISEHNRLYWYRQTLGQGPEFLTYFQNEAQLEKSRLLSDRFSAERPKGSFSTLEIQRTEQGDSAMYLCASRSELYGYTFGSGTRLTVV.